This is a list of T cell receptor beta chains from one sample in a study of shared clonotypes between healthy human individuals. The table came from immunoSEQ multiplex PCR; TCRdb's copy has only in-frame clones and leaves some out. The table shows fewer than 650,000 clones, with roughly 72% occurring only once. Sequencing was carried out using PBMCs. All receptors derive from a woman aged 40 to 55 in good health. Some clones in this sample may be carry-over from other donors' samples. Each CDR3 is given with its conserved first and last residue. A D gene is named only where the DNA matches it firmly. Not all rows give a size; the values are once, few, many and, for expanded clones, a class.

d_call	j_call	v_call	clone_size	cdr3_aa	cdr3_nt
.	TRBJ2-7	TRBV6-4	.	CASSDPGTAGYEQYF	TGTGCCAGCAGTGACCCTGGGACCGCCGGGTACGAGCAGTACTTC
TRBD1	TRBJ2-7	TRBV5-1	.	CASSLEGDSWVQGQYF	TGCGCCAGCAGCTTGGAAGGGGACAGTTGGGTCCAAGGGCAGTACTTC
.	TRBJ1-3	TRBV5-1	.	CASSPQDGISGNTIYF	TGCGCCAGCAGCCCTCAGGACGGGATTTCTGGAAACACCATATATTTT
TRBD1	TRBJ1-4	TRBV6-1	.	CASSEAVAGGNEKLFF	TGTGCCAGCAGTGAAGCTGTGGCAGGGGGTAATGAAAAACTGTTTTTT
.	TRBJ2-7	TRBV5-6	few	CASSRQVEQYF	TGTGCCAGCAGTCGACAGGTCGAGCAGTACTTC
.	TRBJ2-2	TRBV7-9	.	CASSLLRGPKHRGAVF	TGTGCCAGCAGCTTATTACGGGGCCCCAAACACCGGGGAGCTGTTTTT
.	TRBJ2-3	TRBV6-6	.	CSSAGRFSSTDTQYF	TGTTCCTCAGCGGGCCGATTCTCTAGCACAGATACGCAGTATTTT
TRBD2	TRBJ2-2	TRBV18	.	CASSPGTSGALNTGELFF	TGTGCCAGCTCACCAGGGACTAGCGGGGCCCTGAACACCGGGGAGCTGTTTTTT
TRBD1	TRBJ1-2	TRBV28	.	CASRSQGDYGYTF	TGTGCCAGCAGATCACAGGGGGACTATGGCTACACCTTC
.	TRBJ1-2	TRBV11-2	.	CASSPQGVDGYTF	TGTGCCAGCAGCCCCCAGGGTGTGGATGGCTACACCTTC
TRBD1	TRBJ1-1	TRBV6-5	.	CASSLYRLDLRGAFF	TGTGCCAGCAGTTTATACCGCCTAGACCTCAGGGGGGCTTTCTTT
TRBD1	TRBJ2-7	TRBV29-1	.	CSGQGAHEQYF	TGCAGCGGGCAGGGGGCTCACGAGCAGTACTTC
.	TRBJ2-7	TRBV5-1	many	CASSRRDYYEQYF	TGCGCCAGCAGCCGCCGTGACTATTACGAGCAGTACTTC
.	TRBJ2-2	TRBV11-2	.	CASSLVLGFSITGELFF	TGTGCCAGCAGCTTAGTTTTGGGGTTCTCGATCACCGGGGAGCTGTTTTTT
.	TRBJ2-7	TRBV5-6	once	CASSFLYGPDYEQYF	TGTGCCAGCAGCTTTCTGTACGGACCGGACTACGAGCAGTACTTC
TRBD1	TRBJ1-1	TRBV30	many	CAWRYPNFRDSVAFF	TGTGCCTGGAGATATCCTAACTTCCGGGACAGTGTAGCTTTCTTT
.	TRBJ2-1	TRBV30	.	CAWSVEKRGSYNEQFF	TGTGCCTGGAGTGTTGAGAAAAGGGGTTCTTACAATGAGCAGTTCTTC
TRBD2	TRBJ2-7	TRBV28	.	CASLNGGGNYEQYF	TGTGCCAGCCTTAACGGCGGGGGAAATTACGAGCAGTACTTC
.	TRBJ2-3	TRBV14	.	CASSHGSGPTDTQYF	TGTGCCAGCAGCCACGGTTCGGGACCCACAGATACGCAGTATTTT
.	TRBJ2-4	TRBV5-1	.	CASSLSLLAKNIQYF	TGCGCCAGCAGCTTGTCACTATTAGCCAAAAACATTCAGTACTTC
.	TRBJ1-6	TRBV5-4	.	CASSTTGLDALHF	TGTGCCAGCAGCACCACAGGGCTAGATGCCCTCCACTTT
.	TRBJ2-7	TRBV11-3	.	CASSLEPSPYYEQYF	TGTGCCAGCAGCTTAGAACCATCCCCTTACTACGAGCAGTACTTC
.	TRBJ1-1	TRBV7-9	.	CASSLALNTEAFF	TGTGCCAGCAGCTTAGCACTAAACACTGAAGCTTTCTTT
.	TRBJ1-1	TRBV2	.	CASNREPPEAFF	TGTGCCAGCAACAGGGAACCGCCTGAAGCTTTCTTT
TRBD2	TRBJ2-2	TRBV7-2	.	CASSLRLAGYTGELFF	TGTGCCAGCAGCTTACGACTAGCGGGATACACCGGGGAGCTGTTTTTT
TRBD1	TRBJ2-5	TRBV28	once	CASSRDSRETQYF	TGTGCCAGCAGCCGGGACAGCCGAGAGACCCAGTACTTC